The T cell receptor (beta chain) described here comes from a study of identifying expanded T cells in peripheral blood. To note about this clone: Its antigen remains unknown.

No infections or other immune events were documented during collection. The method was immunoSEQ multiplex PCR; TCRdb's version includes in-frame clones alone and lacks a portion of them. The table shows 81,000 or so clones, with 80% to 85% occurring only once. Findings and caveats of the study: Roughly 1.2 clones differed between technical replicates, versus approximately 17 and 20 over time. Roughly two-week clone count variance significantly increased as total template count grew.

The V end lost 0 bases, the J end lost 3 bases, and 19 bases lay between the germline ends. CDR3 size: 18 residues. CDR1 and CDR2 (germline): LGHNA, YNFKEQ. The chain employs TRBV4-2 and TRBJ2-3; D gene uncertain. The receptor was derived from a person between 18 and 75 years old in good health. The specimen sequenced was blood. The CDR3, as DNA: TGTGCCAGCAGCCAAGATGACTTGTCGGCGGATCCTACAGATACGCAGTATTTT. Protein: CASSQDDLSADPTDTQYF.